This TCR beta chain was captured by sequencing in a study of beta chain features in type 1 diabetes. Of the isolated RNA, all was reverse transcribed, and so the sequenced material was expressed TCRB transcripts. Repertoires were generated with immunoSEQ multiplex PCR, while TCRdb's copy carries only in-frame clones and drops some. Counted here are hundreds of thousands of clones, 30% occurring once; the ten biggest clones make up almost 0.065%. A sort by CD45RO/CCR7/CD25/CD127/CD95/CD27 yielded CD4+ naive, central memory, regulatory and stem cell-like memory cells. The V and J ends lost 3 bases and 4 bases, in that order; junction bases with no gene match: 6. Germline CDR1 reads KGHSH; CDR2 reads LQKENI. There are 15 residues in the CDR3.

The chain carries TRBV18 and TRBJ2-7; 10 nucleotides match TRBD1. The clonotype comes from a man aged 18 to 29 in good health. The sample taken for sequencing was naive CD4+ T cells from blood. The CDR3 sequence is CASSPPGQGNYEQYF. CDR3 coding DNA: TGTGCCAGCTCACCCCCGGGACAGGGGAATTACGAGCAGTACTTC.